The 7 T cell receptor beta chains below come from one sample, sequenced in a study of radiotherapy plus CTLA-4 blockade in lung cancer. Here immunoSEQ multiplex PCR was the method, and the copy in TCRdb shows in-frame clones only, minus some. Of 53,000 or so clones in the sample, 88% were seen once. This specimen was peripheral blood, taken from a patient treated with radiotherapy plus ipilimumab. All receptors derive from a human donor with non-small cell lung cancer whose response to radiotherapy plus ipilimumab could not be evaluated.

V usage is TRBV4-1 and J usage is TRBJ2-7, with TRBD2 as a possible D gene (5 bases). Germline CDR1 and CDR2: MGHRA and YSYEKL. The CDR3 sequence is 16 residues long. The V end was cut by 1 base, the J end by 3 bases, with 16 bases between. The chain's CDR3 is CASSQGEGARDYEQYF. The CDR3, as DNA: TGCGCCAGCAGCCAAGGCGAGGGTGCGCGTGACTACGAGCAGTACTTC.

The V and J genes are TRBV14 and TRBJ1-2, with 8 bases fitting TRBD1. The V gene end was trimmed by 2 bases and the J gene end by 8 bases; junction bases not matched to a gene: 7. The CDR3 loop spans 14 amino acids. Per the germline V gene, CDR1 is SGHDN and CDR2 is FVKESK. The CDR3 reads CASSQLTGGYGYTF. The CDR3 bases are TGTGCCAGCAGCCAACTCACAGGGGGATACGGCTACACCTTC.

The chain links TRBV29-1 to TRBJ2-5; TRBD2 aligns across 12 bases. This CDR3 spans 13 amino acids. CDR1 and CDR2 (germline): SQVTM, ANQGSEA. Trimming at V came to 4 bases and at J to 4 bases, leaving 1 base not matched to a gene. CDR3 sequence reads: CSVGTSGAETQYF. The DNA of the CDR3 is TGCAGCGTTGGGACTAGCGGGGCAGAGACCCAGTACTTC.

The chain employs TRBV10-2 and TRBJ2-3; D perhaps matches TRBD2 (5 bases). The CDR3 loop spans 18 amino acids. Trimming stripped 0 bases from V and 4 bases from J, with 20 bases between. Germline V gene data show CDR1 as WSHSY and CDR2 as SAAADI. CDR3: CASSESAASGKRADTQYF. In nucleotides, the CDR3 is TGCGCCAGCAGTGAGTCGGCCGCGTCGGGGAAACGGGCAGATACGCAGTATTTT.

This CDR3 reads CASSQSGQSSYEQYF. The CDR3 nucleotides are TGTGCCAGTAGTCAATCGGGACAGAGCTCCTACGAGCAGTACTTC. The chain is built from TRBV19 and TRBJ2-7; 7 positions agree with TRBD1. The CDR3 runs to 15 residues. With V trimmed by 5 bases and J by 0 bases, 7 bases remained unmatched. Germline V lookup: CDR1 LNHDA, CDR2 SQIVND (reference sequence).

This clone was observed a single time. The chain couples TRBV11-3 to TRBJ1-1; D not resolved. Deletions cut 1 base from V and 8 bases from J, with 11 bases between. Looked up from germline, CDR1 is SGHNT and CDR2 is YENEEA. The CDR3 has 13 residues. The CDR3 region has the DNA TGTGCCAGCAGCTTAGGCTTGCAGGCGGAAGCTTTCTTT. Translated, it gives CASSLGLQAEAFF.

CDR3 sequence: CSVDRGGMNTEAFF. The CDR3 nucleotides are TGCAGCGTTGACAGGGGCGGAATGAACACTGAAGCTTTCTTT. This chain links TRBV29-1 with TRBJ1-1; tentative D call: TRBD1 (6 bases). The CDR3 loop spans 14 amino acids. Per germline, CDR1 SQVTM and CDR2 ANQGSEA. V lost 3 bases to trimming and J lost 0 bases, with 11 bases between them.